The clone carrying this T cell receptor beta chain was detected ten times or more. Its antigen is undetermined. This sample is drawn from a study of T cell repertoires in cytomegalovirus infection. As for the study in general: Recently identified HLA-C-restricted and well-studied HLA-B-restricted CMV epitopes were used. Both CMV infection and a matching HLA type were indicated by public TCR beta signatures. Whole-study findings and limits: Pooled public TCR beta family frequency picked out CMV carriers with the relevant HLA. Predominance within the ex vivo response was attributable to HLA-C-restricted CMV-specific TCR beta clonotypes.

TCRdb reanalysed the reads using MiXCR and keeps one entry per CDR3 protein. The sample includes approximately 300,000 distinct CDR3 sequences, just under 25% of them seen just once. V was clipped by 5 bases and J by 4 bases, with 7 bases between them. This CDR3 comprises 12 residues. Germline-derived CDR1 and CDR2 are SGHVS and FNYEAQ. The chain has TRBV7-6 and TRBJ2-3; D call uncertain. The sequenced sample was cultured PBMCs, obtained from culture after CMV antigen stimulation. This TCR was sampled from a human donor in good health (CMV status not recorded). Some clones in this sample may be carry-over from other donors' samples. For the CDR3, the DNA is TGTGCCAGCAGCAAATTCCCAGATACGCAGTATTTT. It is translated as CASSKFPDTQYF.